These 21 T cell receptor beta chains were all obtained from the same sample, sequenced in a study of T cell responses to AZD1222 COVID-19 vaccine. The data were produced by immunoSEQ multiplex PCR, yet TCRdb's version contains in-frame clones alone and is incomplete. The sample holds around 140,000 clones; 85% to 95% are singletons and the top ten take 7.5% to 9.5%. Specimen: peripheral blood, collected on day 0 of AZD1222 vaccination. All receptors derive from an adult in good health.

The V call is TRBV19, the J call TRBJ1-1; D uncertain. CDR1 and CDR2 from the germline V gene are LNHDA and SQIVND (reference sequence). The CDR3 length is 13 residues. V dropped 4 bases and J dropped 0 bases, with 6 bases sitting between them. The CDR3 coding sequence is TGTGCCAGTAGTAACGGCATGAACACTGAAGCTTTCTTT. It encodes CASSNGMNTEAFF.

The chain recombines TRBV28 with TRBJ1-6; D is uncertain. The germline V gene encodes CDR1 MDHEN and CDR2 SYDVKM. This CDR3 region has 16 residues. Trimming stripped 3 bases from V and 0 bases from J, with 9 bases between. The CDR3 reads CASSFEGLSYNSPLHF. The CDR3 DNA reads TGTGCCAGCAGTTTTGAGGGCCTCTCCTATAATTCACCCCTCCACTTT.

This clone was detected a few times. The chain couples TRBV4-2 to TRBJ2-6; D might be TRBD1 or TRBD2, each matching 5 bases. The V gene lost 4 bases and the J gene lost 1 base, with 11 bases spanning the gap. CDR3 length: 16 residues. CDR1 and CDR2 (germline): LGHNA, YNFKEQ. CDR3 amino acids: CASSRDGLSGANVLTF. CDR3 coding DNA: TGTGCCAGCAGCCGGGACGGGTTGTCTGGGGCCAACGTCCTGACTTTC.

The chain carries TRBV15 and TRBJ1-2; D ambiguous. This CDR3 has 13 residues. Germline V lookup: CDR1 LNHNV, CDR2 YYDKDF (reference sequence). Trimming shortened V by 3 bases and J by 3 bases, and 8 bases separated the two germline ends. The CDR3 DNA is TGTGCCACCAGCAGCTCGTGGGACTATGGCTACACCTTC. Its protein product is CATSSSWDYGYTF.

This CDR3 reads CASSQVGPAYEQYF. The DNA of the CDR3 is TGCGCCAGCAGCCAAGTAGGGCCAGCCTACGAGCAGTACTTC. This chain links TRBV4-3 with TRBJ2-7, with unresolved D. CDR3 length equals 14 residues. The V end was cut by 1 base, the J end by 2 bases, with 9 bases between. The germline V gene encodes CDR1 LGHNA and CDR2 YSLEER.

About this clone itself: At the DNA level, this CDR3 is encoded by other sequences in the same sample as well. This sequence joins TRBV7-3 and TRBJ1-6; D is uncertain. With 3 bases removed from V and 5 bases from J, the gap between germline ends came to 2 bases. The CDR3 spans 12 residues. CDR1 and CDR2 from the germline V gene are SGHTA and FQGTGA. The CDR3 sequence: CASSFNNSPLHF. The CDR3 DNA follows: TGTGCCAGCAGCTTTAATAATTCACCCCTCCACTTT.

The genes are TRBV11-3 and TRBJ2-3; D gene ambiguous. V shed 5 bases and J shed 4 bases, with 16 bases lying between them. The CDR3 has 15 residues. Germline V gene sequence: CDR1 SGHNT, CDR2 YENEEA. This CDR3 is CASSPGFGGADTQYF. The CDR3 DNA is TGTGCCAGCAGCCCCGGTTTCGGCGGCGCAGATACGCAGTATTTT.

The chain employs TRBV7-9 and TRBJ1-1; maybe TRBD1 (5 bases). V was trimmed by 2 bases and J by 8 bases, leaving 12 bases between them. CDR1 is SEHNR and CDR2 is FQNEAQ in the germline V gene (reference sequence). The CDR3 has 13 residues. CDR3 residues: CASSLSRGTEAFF. DNA of the CDR3: TGTGCCAGCAGCTTAAGCCGGGGGACCGAAGCTTTCTTT.

The rearrangement joins TRBV15 to TRBJ2-3; no clear D. CDR3 size: 13 residues. Germline loops: CDR1 LNHNV, CDR2 YYDKDF (reference sequence). Trimming shortened V by 5 bases and J by 2 bases, and 8 bases separated the two germline ends. CDR3 sequence (DNA): TGTGCCACCAGCTCAGGAGTCACAGATACGCAGTATTTT. Encoded protein: CATSSGVTDTQYF.

The chain uses TRBV24-1 and TRBJ2-2; D unresolved. Germline assignment: CDR1 KGHDR and CDR2 SFDVKD. The CDR3 spans 16 residues. Deletions cut 5 bases from V and 4 bases from J, with 16 bases between. The CDR3 is CATSVPPSDGTGELFF. The CDR3 DNA follows: TGTGCCACCAGTGTCCCACCGAGCGATGGCACCGGGGAGCTGTTTTTT.

The chain uses TRBV19 and TRBJ1-1, with D uncertain. The CDR3 spans 14 residues. CDR1 and CDR2 (germline): LNHDA, SQIVND (reference sequence). V lost 3 bases and J 1 base, leaving 9 bases between the germline ends. CDR3 sequence: CASSISGWNTEAFF. The CDR3 nucleotides are TGTGCCAGTAGTATCAGCGGGTGGAACACTGAAGCTTTCTTT.

This chain links TRBV5-6 with TRBJ1-3, with D uncertain. Germline CDR1 reads SGHDT; CDR2 reads YYEEEE. This CDR3 region has 14 residues. With 4 bases removed from V and 1 base from J, the gap between germline ends came to 9 bases. The CDR3 is CASSAEFSGNTIYF. In nucleotides, the CDR3 is TGTGCCAGCAGCGCGGAGTTTTCTGGAAACACCATATATTTT.

The chain is built from TRBV5-1 and TRBJ2-1; D unclear. CDR1 is SGHRS and CDR2 is YFSETQ in the germline V gene. Trimming pared 0 bases from V and 4 bases from J, leaving 11 bases between. The CDR3 length is 15 residues. The CDR3 spells CASSLGIRPYNEQFF. CDR3 DNA: TGCGCCAGCAGCTTGGGTATAAGGCCATACAATGAGCAGTTCTTC.

The gene calls are TRBV6-5 and TRBJ1-5; no reliable D call. Between the trimmed V and J ends, which lost 6 bases and 0 bases, there was a span of 6 bases. CDR1 and CDR2 from the germline V gene are MNHEY and SVGAGI. The length of the CDR3 is 13 residues. CDR3 protein: CASSPDSNQPQHF. The CDR3 DNA reads as TGTGCCAGCAGCCCGGATAGCAATCAGCCCCAGCATTTT.

The chain recombines TRBV2 with TRBJ1-3; possibly TRBD1 for D (6 bases). The CDR3 contains 14 residues. Germline CDR1 SNHLY, CDR2 FYNNEI. V lost 10 bases and J 2 bases, leaving 15 bases between the germline ends. The CDR3 sequence is CAISQGFAGNTIYF. Here the CDR3 DNA reads TGTGCCATCTCACAGGGTTTTGCTGGAAACACCATATATTTT.

The J gene is TRBJ1-2, the V gene TRBV3-1 (or the pseudogene TRBV3-2); 7 bases are a match to TRBD1. Germline V CDR1 and CDR2: LGHDT, YNNKEL (reference sequence). V gave up 1 base and J gave up 7 bases; unmatched junction bases: 6. The CDR3 runs to 14 residues. CDR3 nucleotides: TGTGCCAGCAGCCAAGGGTCGGGACAGACTGGCTACACCTTC. This translates into CASSQGSGQTGYTF.

The rearrangement links TRBV2 to TRBJ2-1; 11 bases match TRBD2. This CDR3 has 15 amino acids. J gave up 4 bases and V 5 bases, and 4 bases lay outside the gene matches. The germline gives CDR1 SNHLY, CDR2 FYNNEI. CDR3 coding DNA: TGTGCCAGCAGTAAGCTAGCGGGGGGTTACAATGAGCAGTTCTTC. Translated, it gives CASSKLAGGYNEQFF. The entire variable domain, with the rest obtained from reference TRBV2 and TRBJ2-1, is as follows: EPEVTQTPSHQVTQMGQEVILRCVPISNHLYFYWYRQILGQKVEFLVSFYNNEISEKSEIFDDQFSVERPDGSNFTLKIRSTKLEDSAMYFCASSKLAGGYNEQFFGPGTRLTVL.

This sequence joins TRBV7-9 and TRBJ2-1; 7 bases line up with TRBD2. Germline CDR1 and CDR2: SEHNR and FQNEAQ (reference sequence). The CDR3 extends over 15 amino acids. After removal of 6 bases from V and 8 bases from J, the junction contained 13 bases not matched to a gene. The CDR3 sequence: CASSPRSGGVDEQFF. The CDR3 DNA sequence: TGTGCCAGCAGTCCCAGGAGTGGGGGGGTTGATGAGCAGTTCTTC.

The rearrangement joins TRBV29-1 to TRBJ1-1; D possibly corresponds to TRBD1 (6 bases). The CDR3 loop spans 13 amino acids. With 7 bases removed from V and 5 bases from J, the gap between germline ends came to 17 bases. The germline CDR1 and CDR2 sequences are SQVTM and ANQGSEA. The CDR3, as DNA: TGCAGCGCCGAACTACAGGGAGAAACTGAAGCTTTCTTT. Its translation: CSAELQGETEAFF.

This chain links TRBV3-1 (or the pseudogene TRBV3-2) with TRBJ2-1, with TRBD2 identical over 15 bases. The CDR3 runs to 17 residues. After removal of 4 bases from V and 9 bases from J, the junction contained 10 bases not matched to a gene. The germline CDR1 and CDR2 sequences are LGHDT and YNNKEL (reference sequence). CDR3 region: CASSPRTSGGAGGEQFF. CDR3 DNA sequence: TGTGCCAGCAGCCCGCGGACTAGCGGGGGGGCCGGTGGTGAGCAGTTCTTC.

This rearrangement joins TRBV18 to TRBJ1-3; D remains unclear. V lost 0 bases and J lost 4, with 10 bases in between. CDR1 is KGHSH and CDR2 is LQKENI in the germline V gene. This CDR3 has 15 amino acids. The DNA for the CDR3 is TGTGCCAGCTCACCACCTCGCAGTGGGGGAAACACCATATATTTT. It encodes CASSPPRSGGNTIYF. Full variable domain (outside the CDR3, taken from reference TRBV18 and TRBJ1-3): NAGVMQNPRHLVRRRGQEARLRCSPMKGHSHVYWYRQLPEEGLKFMVYLQKENIIDESGMPKERFSAEFPKEGPSILRIQQVVRGDSAAYFCASSPPRSGGNTIYFGEGSWLTVV.